This entry features one T cell receptor (beta chain) sequence. A read error may account for a junction end that differs from germline. Methods used by the authors: How many nucleated cells were present was estimated from reference gene primer amplification. Generated by immunoSEQ multiplex PCR, the TCRdb table keeps only in-frame clones and is missing some. V and J calls and clone size are as listed in that table; D and trimming were resolved from the DNA. The sample lists under 200,000 clones; about 80% were seen once. CDR3 size: 16 residues. Germline CDR1 is SGHDT and CDR2 is YYEEEE. Everyone who took part was roughly 18 to 89 years old, and they came from about 23 US areas. The sample is drawn from a study of blood T cell repertoires in COVID-19. Study as a whole: Sample material is recorded as cDNA or gDNA derived from T cells, B-cell-depleted T cells, or PBMCs.

Specimen: PBMCs or T cells enriched from blood (not recorded which). This chain uses TRBV5-6 with TRBJ1-5, with D perhaps TRBD1 (6 bases). The sequence derives from a man aged 45-60 years who had recovered from COVID-19. The CDR3 DNA follows: TGTGCCCGCAGCCGCGGGGGGGGCCGGCCTTATCAGCCCCAGCATTTT. Its translation: CARSRGGGRPYQPQHF.